These T cell receptor beta chains were read from a single sample in a study of cytomegalovirus exposure and HLA in healthy donors. Sequencing was performed with immunoSEQ multiplex PCR; in TCRdb, only in-frame clones are kept and a portion is missing. This table lists roughly 53,000 clones. The sequenced sample was PBMCs. Receptors were obtained from a man younger than 30 in good health and CMV-seropositive. CDR3s include the opening cysteine and the closing phenylalanine or tryptophan. D genes are given only for firm matches. Expanded clones are given a class, and other clones once, few, many or no size at all.

v_call,j_call,clone_size,d_call,cdr3_aa,cdr3_nt
TRBV28,TRBJ2-1,-,-,CASSPPRRLEQFF,TGTGCCAGCAGTCCCCCCCGGAGACTGGAGCAGTTCTTC
TRBV27,TRBJ2-7,-,TRBD1,CASSFDRVRYEQYF,TGTGCCAGCAGTTTCGACAGGGTTAGGTACGAGCAGTACTTC
TRBV4-1,TRBJ1-1,-,TRBD1,CASSQGQGAVPEAFF,TGCGCCAGCAGCCAGGGACAGGGGGCTGTCCCTGAAGCTTTCTTT
TRBV25-1,TRBJ2-7,-,TRBD1,CASSGGQGAREQYF,TGTGCCAGCAGTGGGGGACAGGGGGCTAGAGAGCAGTACTTC
TRBV11-2,TRBJ2-1,-,TRBD2,CASGDWAGGQFF,TGTGCCAGCGGAGACTGGGCGGGAGGGCAGTTCTTC
TRBV6-6,TRBJ2-7,-,-,CASSYEAALSYEQYF,TGTGCCAGCAGTTACGAGGCGGCGCTATCCTACGAGCAGTACTTC
TRBV15,TRBJ2-3,-,-,CATSRGRITDTQYF,TGTGCCACCAGCAGAGGCAGAATCACAGATACGCAGTATTTT
TRBV7-9,TRBJ2-7,-,-,CASSPKGGTYEQYF,TGTGCCAGCAGCCCCAAGGGCGGGACCTACGAGCAGTACTTC
TRBV28,TRBJ2-5,-,-,CASTATGETQYF,TGTGCCAGCACAGCCACGGGGGAGACCCAGTACTTC
TRBV9,TRBJ2-1,-,-,CASSPSAGDSYNEQFF,TGTGCCAGCAGCCCCTCGGCAGGGGACTCCTACAATGAGCAGTTCTTC
TRBV4-1,TRBJ2-3,-,TRBD2,CASSQVATSGPSTDTQYF,TGCGCCAGCAGCCAAGTTGCGACTAGCGGACCTAGCACAGATACGCAGTATTTT
TRBV7-2,TRBJ1-5,-,TRBD1,CASSLDRGGNQPQHF,TGTGCCAGCAGTCTCGACAGGGGCGGGAATCAGCCCCAGCATTTT
TRBV2,TRBJ1-5,-,TRBD1,CASSGQGGRSNQPQHF,TGTGCCAGCAGTGGACAGGGTGGGAGAAGCAATCAGCCCCAGCATTTT
TRBV2,TRBJ2-7,-,-,CASSEDRGFDEQYF,TGTGCCAGCAGTGAAGATAGGGGGTTCGACGAGCAGTACTTC
TRBV9,TRBJ1-1,-,TRBD1,CASSASGQANTEAFF,TGTGCCAGCAGCGCATCGGGACAGGCGAACACTGAAGCTTTCTTT
TRBV9,TRBJ1-6,-,-,CASSVESSFNSPLHF,TGTGCCAGCAGCGTAGAATCCTCCTTTAATTCACCCCTCCACTTT
TRBV5-1,TRBJ2-7,-,TRBD2,CASSFGGRVDYEQYF,TGCGCCAGCAGCTTTGGCGGGAGGGTTGACTACGAGCAGTACTTC
TRBV9,TRBJ1-3,-,-,CASSLQGWGNTIYF,TGTGCCAGCAGCCTACAGGGTTGGGGAAACACCATATATTTT
TRBV5-1,TRBJ2-7,-,-,CASSPGVGGSQPAYEQYF,TGCGCCAGCAGCCCGGGGGTAGGGGGCAGCCAGCCTGCCTACGAGCAGTACTTC
TRBV11-2,TRBJ2-7,-,-,CASSPSGLIYEQYF,TGTGCCAGCAGCCCAAGCGGATTAATTTACGAGCAGTACTTC
TRBV9,TRBJ2-5,-,-,CASSSGGKETQYF,TGTGCCAGCAGCTCTGGAGGGAAAGAGACCCAGTACTTC
TRBV29-1,TRBJ2-5,-,TRBD1,CSAWTGVGKETQYF,TGCAGCGCCTGGACAGGGGTAGGGAAAGAGACCCAGTACTTC
TRBV23-1,TRBJ1-5,-,-,CASSQSPLIHREPQHF,TGCGCCAGCAGTCAATCTCCCCTGATACACAGGGAGCCCCAGCATTTT
TRBV9,TRBJ1-5,-,TRBD1,CASSPGQGDFHQPQHF,TGTGCCAGCAGCCCAGGACAGGGTGACTTCCATCAGCCCCAGCATTTT
TRBV6-6,TRBJ1-3,-,-,CASSYGDSGNTIYF,TGTGCCAGCAGTTACGGAGACTCTGGAAACACCATATATTTT
TRBV6-1,TRBJ1-4,-,-,CASSVRGTNEKLFF,TGTGCCAGCAGTGTGAGAGGGACTAATGAAAAACTGTTTTTT
TRBV7-3,TRBJ1-5,-,-,CASSPQGGNQPQHF,TGTGCCAGCAGCCCACAGGGTGGAAATCAGCCCCAGCATTTT
TRBV6-6,TRBJ2-4,-,TRBD1,CASSLGQGATWDIQYF,TGTGCCAGCAGTTTGGGACAGGGGGCAACTTGGGACATTCAGTACTTC
TRBV7-3,TRBJ1-1,-,-,CASGIRGGEAFF,TGCGCCAGCGGGATCCGGGGGGGTGAAGCTTTCTTT
TRBV12-5,TRBJ1-1,-,-,CASGLGSGHFNTEAFF,TGTGCTAGTGGTTTGGGGTCAGGACACTTTAACACTGAAGCTTTCTTT
TRBV7-3,TRBJ2-3,-,TRBD1,CASSLTGGQEHRGTQYF,TGTGCCAGCAGCTTAACGGGGGGACAGGAGCACAGGGGTACGCAGTATTTT
TRBV28,TRBJ1-5,-,-,CASKQGGNQPQHF,TGTGCCAGCAAACAGGGTGGTAATCAGCCCCAGCATTTT
TRBV10-2,TRBJ1-1,-,-,CASSARENTEAFF,TGCGCCAGCAGTGCGAGGGAGAACACTGAAGCTTTCTTT
TRBV19,TRBJ1-3,-,-,CASSVNSFGISGNTIYF,TGTGCCAGCAGTGTAAACTCCTTTGGTATCTCTGGAAACACCATATATTTT
TRBV25-1,TRBJ2-7,-,-,CASSELNYKGRIYEQYF,TGTGCCAGCAGTGAACTGAATTACAAGGGGCGGATCTACGAGCAGTACTTC
TRBV7-9,TRBJ2-4,-,-,CASSNTGPDIQYF,TGTGCCAGCAGCAATACTGGGCCGGACATTCAGTACTTC
TRBV19,TRBJ1-3,-,-,CASSRATLGNTIYF,TGTGCCAGTAGTAGAGCCACGCTGGGAAACACCATATATTTT
TRBV2,TRBJ2-3,-,TRBD2,CASSRRLAGDDTQYF,TGTGCCAGCAGCCGACGACTAGCGGGAGATGATACGCAGTATTTT
TRBV9,TRBJ2-2,-,TRBD2,CASSAGISGRAYTGELFF,TGTGCCAGCAGCGCAGGGATTAGCGGGAGGGCCTACACCGGGGAGCTGTTTTTT
TRBV18,TRBJ2-6,-,TRBD2,CASSLPGLVSGANVLTF,TGTGCCAGCTCACTACCGGGACTAGTTTCTGGGGCCAACGTCCTGACTTTC
TRBV4-2,TRBJ2-2,-,TRBD2,CASSQVGQRGRTGELFF,TGTGCCAGCAGCCAAGTGGGGCAGCGGGGAAGGACCGGGGAGCTGTTTTTT
TRBV5-1,TRBJ2-7,-,TRBD2,CASSYWGSGRASYEQYF,TGCGCCAGCAGCTACTGGGGTAGCGGGAGGGCCTCCTACGAGCAGTACTTC
TRBV5-1,TRBJ2-7,-,TRBD2,CASSLAGLAGGNEQYF,TGCGCCAGCAGCTTGGCCGGACTAGCGGGAGGGAACGAGCAGTACTTC
TRBV2,TRBJ1-3,medium-sized,TRBD1,CASSQRTGSSGNTIYF,TGTGCCAGCAGCCAGAGGACAGGGAGCTCTGGAAACACCATATATTTT
TRBV7-2,TRBJ1-2,-,TRBD1,CASSLTDRGDYGYTF,TGTGCCAGCAGCTTGACCGACAGGGGTGATTATGGCTACACCTTC
TRBV6-5,TRBJ2-7,-,TRBD2,CASSYVASGNSYEQYF,TGTGCCAGCAGTTACGTCGCTAGCGGGAATTCCTACGAGCAGTACTTC
TRBV6-6,TRBJ1-2,-,-,CASSLGEYGGYTF,TGTGCCAGCAGCCTCGGGGAATATGGAGGCTACACCTTC
TRBV7-8,TRBJ1-6,-,-,CASSFLAENRGSPLHF,TGTGCCAGCAGCTTTCTTGCGGAGAATCGTGGTTCACCCCTCCACTTT
TRBV11-1,TRBJ2-1,-,TRBD1,CASILRDSLIF,TGTGCCAGCATCCTCCGGGACAGTCTGATCTTC
TRBV18,TRBJ1-2,-,-,CASSPDIVYGYTF,TGTGCCAGCTCACCCGACATAGTCTATGGCTACACCTTC
TRBV5-1,TRBJ1-4,-,-,CASSPGAPNEKLFF,TGCGCCAGCAGTCCAGGGGCACCTAATGAAAAACTGTTTTTT
TRBV7-9,TRBJ2-3,-,-,CASSLGGVGDTQYF,TGTGCCAGCAGCTTAGGGGGCGTGGGAGATACGCAGTATTTT
TRBV5-5,TRBJ2-2,-,-,CASSFQGQVGELFF,TGTGCCAGCAGCTTTCAGGGGCAGGTCGGGGAGCTGTTTTTT
TRBV25-1,TRBJ1-3,-,-,CASSRQGTSGNTIYF,TGTGCCAGCAGTAGGCAGGGGACCTCTGGAAACACCATATATTTT
TRBV10-3,TRBJ1-2,-,TRBD1,CAMTGGGYGYTF,TGTGCCATGACAGGGGGCGGCTATGGCTACACCTTC
TRBV7-8,TRBJ2-7,-,-,CASSLEARSSYEQYF,TGTGCCAGCAGCTTAGAGGCCCGGAGCTCCTACGAGCAGTACTTC
TRBV28,TRBJ1-2,-,TRBD1,CASSSRTGGYDGYTF,TGTGCCAGCAGCTCCCGGACAGGGGGTTACGATGGCTACACCTTC
TRBV13,TRBJ2-7,-,TRBD2,CASSIAGVEEQYF,TGTGCCAGCAGCATAGCGGGAGTAGAAGAGCAGTACTTC